This T cell receptor (beta chain) derives from a study of cytotoxic CD8 clonotypes in ibrutinib-treated CLL. Clones were read by immunoSEQ multiplex PCR, and TCRdb kept only the in-frame ones, dropping some. Among 150,000 to 200,000 clones listed, approximately 77% were seen once. Trimming left V 4 bases short and J 0 bases short, with 9 bases between. CDR1 SQVTM and CDR2 ANQGSEA come from the germline V gene. The CDR3 runs 13 residues. This clonotype originated in a human donor with chronic lymphocytic leukemia. The rearrangement links TRBV29-1 to TRBJ1-1; D remains ambiguous. The specimen was PBMCs, collected after 12 months of ibrutinib treatment. The CDR3 spells CSVVEQMNTEAFF. In DNA form, the CDR3 reads TGCAGCGTTGTAGAGCAGATGAACACTGAAGCTTTCTTT.